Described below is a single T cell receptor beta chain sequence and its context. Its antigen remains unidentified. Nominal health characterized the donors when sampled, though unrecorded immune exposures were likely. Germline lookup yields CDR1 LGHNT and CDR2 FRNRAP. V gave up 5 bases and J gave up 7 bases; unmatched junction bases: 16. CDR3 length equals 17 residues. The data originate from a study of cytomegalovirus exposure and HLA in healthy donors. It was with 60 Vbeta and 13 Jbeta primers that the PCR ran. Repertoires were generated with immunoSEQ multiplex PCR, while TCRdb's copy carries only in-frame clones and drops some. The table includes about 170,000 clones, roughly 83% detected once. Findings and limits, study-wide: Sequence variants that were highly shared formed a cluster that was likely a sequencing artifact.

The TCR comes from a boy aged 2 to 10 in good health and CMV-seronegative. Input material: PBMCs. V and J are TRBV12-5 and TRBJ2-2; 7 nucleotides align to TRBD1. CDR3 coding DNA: TGTGCTAGTGGTCGCACTACAGGGACAGCAACCGGCGGGGAGCTGTTTTTT. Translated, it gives CASGRTTGTATGGELFF.